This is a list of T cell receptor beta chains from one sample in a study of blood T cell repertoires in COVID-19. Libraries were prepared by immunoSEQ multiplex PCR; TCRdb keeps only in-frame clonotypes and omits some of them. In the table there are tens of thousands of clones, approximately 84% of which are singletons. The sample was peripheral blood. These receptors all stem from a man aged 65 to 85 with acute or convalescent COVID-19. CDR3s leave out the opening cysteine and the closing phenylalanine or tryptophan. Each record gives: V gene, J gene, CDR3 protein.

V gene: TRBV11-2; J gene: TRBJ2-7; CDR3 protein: ASSFEPRYEQY
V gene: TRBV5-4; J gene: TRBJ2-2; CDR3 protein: ASSGWTSGRTGELF
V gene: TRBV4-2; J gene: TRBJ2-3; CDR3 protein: ASSLIPGTGEPDTQY
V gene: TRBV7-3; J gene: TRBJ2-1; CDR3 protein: ASSLTSGGPRI
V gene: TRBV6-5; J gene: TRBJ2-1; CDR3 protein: ASSYPSLGRGNEQF
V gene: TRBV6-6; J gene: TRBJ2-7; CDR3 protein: ASSDSDRGILYEQY
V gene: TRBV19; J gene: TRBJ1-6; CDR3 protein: ASSPGLQQPLH
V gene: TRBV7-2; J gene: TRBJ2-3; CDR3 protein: ASSPPTGVVDTQY
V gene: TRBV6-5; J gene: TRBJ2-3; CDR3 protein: ASSYLGQGYTDTQY
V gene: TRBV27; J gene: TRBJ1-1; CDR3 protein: ASSPRWDSTKAF
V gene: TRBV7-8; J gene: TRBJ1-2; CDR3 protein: ASSLAGGRQYGYT
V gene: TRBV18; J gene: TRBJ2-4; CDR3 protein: ASSRAGERSKNIQY
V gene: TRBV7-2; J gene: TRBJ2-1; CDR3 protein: ASSLAGTGGEEF
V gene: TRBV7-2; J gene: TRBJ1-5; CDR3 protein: ASSRGQNQPQH
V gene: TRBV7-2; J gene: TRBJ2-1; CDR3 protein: ASSLGASSYNEQF
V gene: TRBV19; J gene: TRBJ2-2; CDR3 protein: ASTTLAGVGTGELF
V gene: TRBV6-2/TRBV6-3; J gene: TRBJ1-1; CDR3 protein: ASSYSDRVMSTEAF
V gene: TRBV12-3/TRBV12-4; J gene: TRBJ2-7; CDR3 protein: ASSRDSAYEQY
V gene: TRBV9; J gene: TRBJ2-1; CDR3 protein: ASSASGLEQF
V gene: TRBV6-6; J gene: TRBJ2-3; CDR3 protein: ASSYIADITDTQY
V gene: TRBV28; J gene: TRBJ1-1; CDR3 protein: ASSFAGGDTDTEAF
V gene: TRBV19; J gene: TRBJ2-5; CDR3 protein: ASSRAGRETQY
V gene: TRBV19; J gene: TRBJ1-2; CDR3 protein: ASTYPRTGGANYGYT
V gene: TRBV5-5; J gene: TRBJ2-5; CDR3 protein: ASSFGGGREETQY
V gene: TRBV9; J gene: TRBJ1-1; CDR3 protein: ASSVGDTEAF
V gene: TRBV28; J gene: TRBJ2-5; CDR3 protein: ASSPGTGAVETQY
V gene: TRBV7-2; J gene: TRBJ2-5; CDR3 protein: ASSSGARAGGQETQY